This TCR beta chain stems from a study of cytomegalovirus exposure and HLA in healthy donors. Germline CDR1 and CDR2: SGHTA and FQGNSA. The CDR3 loop spans 16 amino acids. V was trimmed by 1 base and J by 5 bases, leaving 17 bases between them. PCR primers comprised 60 Vbeta and 13 Jbeta primers. Libraries were prepared by immunoSEQ multiplex PCR; TCRdb keeps only in-frame clonotypes and omits some of them. The profile shows 150,000 to 200,000 clones, approximately 88% of them singletons. Worth noting for this clone: The same CDR3 also results from other DNA sequences found in this sample.

The sample consisted of PBMCs. The sequence was obtained from a woman aged 25 to 39 in good health and CMV-seronegative. This chain links TRBV7-2 with TRBJ2-5; possible D gene TRBD2, 7 bases. The CDR3 DNA follows: TGTGCCAGCAGCTTAGTTTCGGGGGGCCTAGGGGAGACCCAGTACTTC. Residues: CASSLVSGGLGETQYF.